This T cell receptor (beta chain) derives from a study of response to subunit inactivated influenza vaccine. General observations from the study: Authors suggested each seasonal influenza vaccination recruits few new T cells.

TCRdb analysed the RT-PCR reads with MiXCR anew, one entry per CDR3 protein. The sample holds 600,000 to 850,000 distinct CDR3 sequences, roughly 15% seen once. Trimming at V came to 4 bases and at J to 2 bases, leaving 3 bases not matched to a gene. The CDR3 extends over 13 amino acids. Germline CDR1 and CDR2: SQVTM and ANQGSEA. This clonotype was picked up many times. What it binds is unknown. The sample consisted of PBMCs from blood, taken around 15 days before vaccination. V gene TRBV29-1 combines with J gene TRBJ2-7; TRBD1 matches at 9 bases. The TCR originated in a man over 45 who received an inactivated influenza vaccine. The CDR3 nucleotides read TGCAGCGTTGGAGGACAGGGGACCTACGAGCAGTACTTC. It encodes CSVGGQGTYEQYF.